The present TCR beta chain was sequenced within a study of regulatory T cells in long-lasting Graves disease. Study overall: New Graves' disease cases had less than 3 months of antithyroid drugs.

This clonotype was seen many times. Arm-PCR of CDR3 regions and iRepertoire HTBI primers were used to build TCR beta libraries. TCRdb itself ran the multiplex PCR reads through MiXCR, one entry per CDR3 protein. This table holds 250,000 or so distinct CDR3 sequences, more than 15% found once. The V segment lost 5 bases and the J segment 2 bases; nucleotides outside the gene matches: 8. The CDR3 is 17 amino acids. Germline V gene lookup returns CDR1 PRHDT and CDR2 FYEKMQ (reference sequence). Documented time point: newly diagnosed GD, antithyroid drugs for less than 3 months. The TCR library used RNA extracted from PBMCs. An endocrinology unit in Xi'an, China, supplied the patients. This sample also belongs to another study, concerning T cells in Graves' hyperthyroidism and ophthalmopathy.

V and J are TRBV13 and TRBJ2-3, with 12 bases fitting TRBD2. This receptor was obtained from a woman aged 25 to 39 with Graves disease. This specimen consisted of peripheral blood mononuclear cells (PBMCs), obtained at new diagnosis, from a patient treated with antithyroid drugs. This CDR3 is CASSTRLAGAITDTQYF. CDR3 coding DNA: TGTGCCAGCAGCACGAGACTAGCGGGGGCGATCACAGATACGCAGTATTTT.